This T cell receptor beta chain emerged from a study of T cells in Graves' hyperthyroidism and ophthalmopathy. Findings and caveats of the study: A model of 13 V-J pairs discriminated ophthalmopathy from stable hyperthyroidism. Among clonotypes expanded in thyroid above 0.001, most were also found in blood.

This clonotype was seen repeatedly, ten times or more. Antigen specificity is unknown. The blood was taken when hyperthyroidism was first diagnosed, before any ophthalmopathy symptoms showed up. Fresh peripheral blood, roughly 9.8 ml of it, supplied the PBMCs. Amplified TCR beta CDR3 regions came from RNA transcripts. The TCR CDR3 first-round RT-PCR relied on the HTBI primer set. TCRdb re-called the multiplex PCR reads through MiXCR, storing one row per CDR3 protein. The sample has around 700,000 distinct CDR3 sequences; roughly a sixth are singletons. V gave up 1 base and J gave up 4 bases; unmatched junction bases: 5. The CDR3 length is 16 residues. Looked up from germline, CDR1 is LGHDT and CDR2 is YNNKEL (reference sequence).

The chain joins TRBV3-1 to TRBJ2-3, with 10 bases aligning to TRBD2. The material sequenced was blood. The TCR comes from a woman between 50 and 59 years old with Graves' hyperthyroidism that later progressed to Graves' ophthalmopathy. The CDR3: CASSQGAGGASDTQYF. CDR3 DNA: TGTGCCAGCAGCCAAGGAGCGGGGGGGGCATCAGATACGCAGTATTTT.